The 5 T cell receptor beta chains below come from one sample, sequenced in a study of T cells and Merkel cell carcinoma outcomes (TCRdb year 2020). Library method: the immunoSEQ multiplex PCR assay. Here the immuneACCESS table is served through TCRdb, limited to in-frame sequences with V and J called. Missing clones are a known gap in these copies; in checked studies unresolved V genes cover under half, and the rest lacks a known reason. The sample table lists 9,500 to 15,000 clones, around 95% of them with a count of one. The top ten hold about 0.94% of the sample. The material sequenced was tumor tissue from Merkel cell carcinoma. All receptors come from a human donor with Merkel cell carcinoma.

The V call is TRBV14, the J call TRBJ2-3, with 7 bases lining up with TRBD1. V dropped 5 bases and J dropped 9; count of bases not matched to a gene: 8. Germline V gene data show CDR1 as SGHDN and CDR2 as FVKESK. This CDR3 region has 13 residues. The CDR3 loop is CASSARQGGTQYF. CDR3 nucleotide sequence: TGTGCCAGCAGCGCCCGACAGGGTGGGACGCAGTATTTT.

V gene TRBV28 combines with J gene TRBJ2-7; possible D gene TRBD1, 5 bases. Germline lookup yields CDR1 MDHEN and CDR2 SYDVKM. V was trimmed by 4 bases and J by 10 bases, leaving 14 bases between them. The CDR3 consists of 12 residues. This chain's CDR3 is CASSSGRDFQYF. DNA of the CDR3: TGTGCCAGCAGTTCTGGCAGGGATTTTCAGTACTTC. The complete variable domain, with remaining parts taken from reference TRBV28 and TRBJ2-7, reads DVKVTQSSRYLVKRTGEKVFLECVQDMDHENMFWYRQDPGLGLRLIYFSYDVKMKEKGDIPEGYSVSREKKERFSLILESASTNQTSMYLCASSSGRDFQYFGPGTRLTVT.

The J gene is TRBJ2-4, the V gene TRBV11-2; TRBD2 is a possible D gene (5 bases). Germline V gene data show CDR1 as SGHAT and CDR2 as FQNNGV. The CDR3 runs 15 residues. V lost 2 bases, J lost 6 bases, and 14 bases lay in between. CDR3 DNA: TGTGCCAGCAGCTTAAGGTCAGGAGGCGGAAACATTCAGTACTTC. This gives the protein CASSLRSGGGNIQYF.

The V and J genes are TRBV30 and TRBJ2-1, with 7 bases lining up with TRBD1. The germline V gene encodes CDR1 GTSNPN and CDR2 SVGIG (reference sequence). The CDR3 runs to 19 residues. Unmatched junction bases numbered 21, after V lost 2 bases and J lost 5 bases. CDR3: CAWSTFSDGTEVPHNEQFF. Written as DNA, the CDR3 is TGTGCCTGGAGTACTTTTTCAGACGGGACAGAGGTTCCGCACAATGAGCAGTTCTTC.

This clone was seen only once. V is TRBV30 and J is TRBJ1-4, with no clear D. The CDR3 is made up of 13 amino acids. The germline V and J ends were trimmed by 1 base and 4 bases, with 7 bases remaining between them. Germline loops: CDR1 GTSNPN, CDR2 SVGIG (reference sequence). The CDR3 reads CAWSAEINEKLFF. CDR3 bases: TGTGCCTGGAGTGCAGAGATTAATGAAAAACTGTTTTTT.